This T cell receptor beta chain was retrieved from a study of blood T cells in healthy people across ages. The study, taken as a whole, reports: Investigators treated diversity estimates from one million T cells as underestimates.

Using a J-beta primer mix together with a sample-barcoded 5' primer, a second PCR was run for roughly 7 to 12 cycles. From the 5' RACE reads, TCRdb called clonotypes with MiXCR, one entry per CDR3 protein. The repertoire holds around 970,000 distinct CDR3 sequences, roughly half seen once, with over 20% in the top ten. CDR3 length equals 14 residues. Trimming took 3 bases from V and 3 from J, leaving 15 bases between them. Germline V lookup: CDR1 DFQATT, CDR2 SNEGSKA (reference sequence). Remarks on this clonotype: Its antigen is still unknown.

Sequencing was performed on blood. The chain links TRBV20-1 to TRBJ2-7, with D possibly being TRBD2 (5 bases). This sequence was found in a woman aged 55-70 years in good health. The CDR3, as DNA: TGCAGTGCTAGGTCCCCTGTTGAGGGCTACGAGCAGTACTTC. Amino acid sequence: CSARSPVEGYEQYF.